The 30 T cell receptor beta chains below were found in one sample sequenced in a study of T cells in Graves' hyperthyroidism and ophthalmopathy. It was RNA transcripts that yielded the amplified TCR beta CDR3 regions. The HTBI primer set drove a first-round RT-PCR of the TCR CDR3. TCRdb re-called the multiplex PCR reads through MiXCR, storing one row per CDR3 protein. The sample holds about 200,000 distinct CDR3 sequences, 15% to 20% seen once. The sample was blood. The receptors come from a man aged 35 to 55 with Graves' hyperthyroidism.

This clonotype occurred many times. The chain links TRBV7-8 to TRBJ2-5; TRBD2 aligns across 8 bases. The CDR3 sequence is 17 residues long. Unmatched junction bases numbered 13, after V lost 2 bases and J lost 5 bases. Germline CDR1 and CDR2: SGHVS and FQNEAQ. The CDR3 DNA sequence: TGTGCCAGCAGCTTATTCGAACTGACTAGCGTCCTTGAGACCCAGTACTTC. It yields the protein CASSLFELTSVLETQYF. Full variable domain (missing parts from reference TRBV7-8 and TRBJ2-5): GAGVSQSPRYKVAKRGQDVALRCDPISGHVSLFWYQQALGQGPEFLTYFQNEAQLDKSGLPSDRFFAERPEGSVSTLKIQRTQQEDSAVYLCASSLFELTSVLETQYFGPGTRLLVL.

The genes are TRBV18 and TRBJ2-6; 7 nucleotides agree with TRBD2. CDR3 length equals 16 residues. Germline loops: CDR1 KGHSH, CDR2 LQKENI. The V gene end was trimmed by 3 bases and the J gene end by 2 bases; junction bases not matched to a gene: 4. The CDR3 reads CASSPRGRAGANVLTF. As DNA, the CDR3 is TGTGCCAGCTCACCCCGAGGGAGGGCTGGGGCCAACGTCCTGACTTTC.

This clonotype came up many times. The chain recombines TRBV6-1 with TRBJ1-1, with D hard to call. V shed 2 bases and J shed 0 bases, with 4 bases lying between them. CDR3 length: 13 residues. Germline-derived CDR1 and CDR2 are MNHNS and SASEGT. CDR3 coding DNA: TGTGCCAGCAGTGAAAATCTGAACACTGAAGCTTTCTTT. Translating gives CASSENLNTEAFF.

Details on this clonotype: Being one base from a much bigger clone, this may be a read error. The rearrangement joins TRBV18 to TRBJ2-1, with D possibly matching TRBD1 (5 bases). CDR3 length equals 15 residues. Germline V gives CDR1 KGHSH, CDR2 LQKENI. Trimming pared 6 bases from V and 0 bases from J, leaving 12 bases between. The CDR3 nucleotides read TGTGCCAGCTCGGCAGGGTCGAGCTCCTACAATGAGCAGTTCTTC. This sequence encodes CASSAGSSSYNEQFF.

In its sample, this clonotype was seen many times. This chain connects TRBV6-1 to TRBJ1-3; 8 nucleotides line up with TRBD1. Looked up from germline, CDR1 is MNHNS and CDR2 is SASEGT. The V segment lost 6 bases and the J segment 2 bases; nucleotides outside the gene matches: 9. The CDR3 loop spans 16 amino acids. The CDR3 protein is CASSNPGQGAGNTIYF. The DNA of the CDR3 is TGTGCCAGCAGCAACCCCGGACAGGGCGCTGGAAACACCATATATTTT.

The chain recombines TRBV5-1 with TRBJ2-2; 7 bases map to TRBD1. Germline trimming cut 4 bases from V and 6 bases from J; bases unmatched to any gene: 6. This CDR3 has 14 residues. The germline V gene has CDR1 SGHRS and CDR2 YFSETQ. This CDR3 reads CASSRRQGAGELFF. CDR3 nucleotides: TGCGCCAGCAGCCGGAGACAGGGTGCCGGGGAGCTGTTTTTT.

This clonotype was detected ten times or more. The chain has TRBV3-1 and TRBJ1-4, with D possibly matching TRBD1 (5 bases). Per germline, CDR1 LGHDT and CDR2 YNNKEL (reference sequence). V was cut by 3 bases and J by 7 bases, with 15 bases left in between. This CDR3 contains 15 residues. The CDR3 DNA reads TGTGCCAGCAGCCACCCCGACAGATTTGGTGAAAAACTGTTTTTT. As protein: CASSHPDRFGEKLFF.

Ten or more counts support this clonotype. The rearrangement uses TRBV2 and TRBJ1-2; D possibly corresponds to TRBD1 (5 bases). V was trimmed by 0 bases and J by 8 bases, leaving 10 bases between them. The CDR3 is 13 residues long. Germline CDR1 and CDR2: SNHLY and FYNNEI. Here the CDR3 reads CASSEAPGNGYTF. CDR3 sequence (DNA): TGTGCCAGCAGTGAAGCGCCAGGGAACGGCTACACCTTC.

The chain uses TRBV7-2 and TRBJ2-1; 12 nucleotides agree with TRBD1. This CDR3 comprises 15 residues. Trimming took 8 bases from V and 6 from J; bases not matched to a gene: 8. Germline lookup yields CDR1 SGHTA and CDR2 FQGNSA. The CDR3 protein is CASGPGQGASNEQFF. CDR3 nucleotides: TGTGCCAGCGGCCCGGGACAGGGGGCCTCCAATGAGCAGTTCTTC.

This clonotype was counted ten times or more. This chain joins TRBV3-1 and TRBJ1-5, with D possibly TRBD1 on 5 matching bases. The CDR3 sequence is 14 residues long. V dropped 2 bases and J dropped 1 base, with 6 bases sitting between them. Looked up from germline, CDR1 is LGHDT and CDR2 is YNNKEL (reference sequence). The CDR3 DNA follows: TGTGCCAGCAGCCAACGGGACAGCAATCAGCCCCAGCATTTT. Amino acids: CASSQRDSNQPQHF. The entire variable domain, with the rest obtained from reference TRBV3-1 and TRBJ1-5, is as follows: DTAVSQTPKYLVTQMGNDKSIKCEQNLGHDTMYWYKQDSKKFLKIMFSYNNKELIINETVPNRFSPKSPDKAHLNLHINSLELGDSAVYFCASSQRDSNQPQHFGDGTRLSIL.

This clonotype was observed at least ten times. The rearrangement uses TRBV27 and TRBJ1-2, with D uncertain. The V gene lost 2 bases and the J gene lost 4 bases, with 11 bases spanning the gap. Germline V lookup: CDR1 MNHEY, CDR2 SMNVEV (reference sequence). The CDR3 length is 14 residues. In DNA form, the CDR3 reads TGTGCCAGCAGTTTACGGCGGGAATTCTATGGCTACACCTTC. This gives the protein CASSLRREFYGYTF.

This clonotype occurred a few times. V usage is TRBV9 and J usage is TRBJ1-5; TRBD1 matches at 7 bases. CDR1 and CDR2 from the germline V gene are SGDLS and YYNGEE. J gave up 5 bases and V 4 bases, and 9 bases lay outside the gene matches. The CDR3 is made up of 15 amino acids. The chain's CDR3 is CASSPGTEPHQPQHF. The DNA of the CDR3 is TGTGCCAGCAGCCCTGGGACAGAGCCTCATCAGCCCCAGCATTTT. Complete variable domain (other parts from reference TRBV9 and TRBJ1-5): DSGVTQTPKHLITATGQRVTLRCSPRSGDLSVYWYQQSLDQGLQFLIQYYNGEERAKGNILERFSAQQFPDLHSELNLSSLELGDSALYFCASSPGTEPHQPQHFGDGTRLSIL.

This clonotype occurred a few times. Germline and junction disagree at one end, which may indicate a read error. The V gene is TRBV6-1, the J gene TRBJ1-6, with TRBD1 as a possible D gene (6 bases). This CDR3 comprises 14 residues. Per germline, CDR1 MNHNS and CDR2 SASEGT. The CDR3 region is CASSHRVLNSPLRF. In nucleotides, the CDR3 is TGTGCCAGCAGCCACAGGGTTTTGAATTCACCCCTCCGCTTT.

Notes on this clonotype: With a much larger clone just one base away, this may be a read error. V and J are TRBV7-9 and TRBJ1-1; D gene unclear. The germline CDR1 and CDR2 sequences are SEHNR and FQNEAQ (reference sequence). The CDR3 is 13 residues long. The CDR3 sequence is CASSFGGSTEALF. The CDR3 DNA sequence: TGTGCCAGCAGCTTCGGAGGGAGCACTGAAGCTCTCTTT.

This clonotype was recorded a few times. The junction differs from germline at one of its ends, possibly a read error. The chain carries TRBV9 and TRBJ1-6; D gene ambiguous. Germline lookup yields CDR1 SGDLS and CDR2 YYNGEE. This CDR3 comprises 15 residues. CDR3 amino acids: CASSVEAAVNSPLHF. Written as DNA, the CDR3 is TGTGCCAGCAGCGTAGAGGCAGCGGTTAATTCACCCCTCCATTTT.

In the case of this clonotype: A much larger clone is a single base away; this may be a read error. CDR3 nucleotide sequence: TGTGCCAGCGGCTCCCACCACAGGGGAAGCGCTGAAGCTTTCTTT. This gives the protein CASGSHHRGSAEAFF. The gene calls are TRBV7-9 and TRBJ1-1; the match to TRBD1 covers 7 bases. V trimming: 8 bases; J trimming: 6 bases; junction bases outside the gene matches: 15. The germline V gene has CDR1 SEHNR and CDR2 FQNEAQ (reference sequence). The CDR3 spans 15 residues.

The chain couples TRBV2 to TRBJ2-3; D possibly matches TRBD1 or TRBD2 (7 bases each). V gave up 3 bases and J gave up 5 bases, with 12 bases separating them. Looked up from germline, CDR1 is SNHLY and CDR2 is FYNNEI. This CDR3 has 14 residues. The CDR3 loop is CASSDQGGQDTQYF. CDR3 DNA: TGTGCCAGCAGTGACCAGGGGGGGCAAGATACGCAGTATTTT.

This clonotype was detected ten times or more. The genes are TRBV20-1 and TRBJ2-7; the D gene is possibly TRBD2 (7 bases). CDR3 length: 12 amino acids. The germline CDR1 and CDR2 sequences are DFQATT and SNEGSKA (reference sequence). With 3 bases removed from V and 3 bases from J, the gap between germline ends came to 9 bases. CDR3 loop: CSARRGGYEQYF. CDR3 nucleotide sequence: TGCAGTGCTAGGAGGGGGGGCTACGAGCAGTACTTC.

A word on this clonotype: A clone one base away is much larger, so this may be a read error. The chain combines TRBV2 with TRBJ1-3, with D hard to call. This CDR3 comprises 17 residues. Germline V CDR1 and CDR2: SNHLY, FYNNEI. The CDR3: CASGESRGGYAGNTIYF. The CDR3 coding sequence is TGTGCCAGCGGTGAGAGCCGGGGAGGGTATGCTGGAAACACCATATATTTT.

The CDR3 bases are TGTGCCACCGGATGGCCTAATTCACCCCTCCACTTT. Its protein product is CATGWPNSPLHF. The rearrangement uses TRBV28 and TRBJ1-6; D unclear. Germline V CDR1 and CDR2: MDHEN, SYDVKM. With 10 bases removed from V and 6 bases from J, the gap between germline ends came to 10 bases. CDR3 length: 12 amino acids.

This clonotype was observed a few times. The CDR3: CASRKGTANTGELFF. The CDR3 DNA reads as TGTGCCAGTAGGAAGGGAACCGCGAACACCGGGGAGCTGTTTTTT. The chain recombines TRBV19 with TRBJ2-2; D remains unclear. The CDR3 totals 15 residues. From germline, CDR1 is LNHDA and CDR2 SQIVND (reference sequence). With 6 bases removed from V and 0 bases from J, the gap between germline ends came to 11 bases.

Only a few counts were recorded for this clonotype. CDR3 residues: CSALRTDNSPLHF. As DNA, the CDR3 is TGCAGTGCTCTTAGGACTGACAATTCACCCCTCCACTTT. The chain carries TRBV20-1 and TRBJ1-6; no definite D call. Germline V lookup: CDR1 DFQATT, CDR2 SNEGSKA (reference sequence). The CDR3 is 13 residues long. Trimming cost V 5 bases and J 7 bases, with 12 bases left between them.

This clonotype was observed a few times. The chain employs TRBV20-1 and TRBJ2-6, with D tentatively TRBD2 (6 bases). Trimming stripped 1 base from V and 0 bases from J, with 16 bases between. The CDR3 covers 18 residues. Per the germline V gene, CDR1 is DFQATT and CDR2 is SNEGSKA (reference sequence). The CDR3 bases are TGCAGTGCTAGAGGTCCGGGGGAAAAGGACTCTGGGGCCAACGTCCTGACTTTC. Translation: CSARGPGEKDSGANVLTF.

This clonotype was seen at least ten times. The chain joins TRBV27 to TRBJ2-7, with a possible D match to TRBD1 (5 bases). The germline CDR1 and CDR2 sequences are MNHEY and SMNVEV (reference sequence). The CDR3 is made up of 13 amino acids. V dropped 6 bases and J dropped 6 bases, with 15 bases sitting between them. CDR3 region: CASSDRPTGEQYF. The CDR3 region has the DNA TGTGCCAGCAGCGACAGACCGACGGGCGAGCAGTACTTC.

This clonotype has a count of ten or more. The genes are TRBV24-1 and TRBJ2-1; 10 bases are a match to TRBD2. Germline V lookup: CDR1 KGHDR, CDR2 SFDVKD. V gave up 1 base and J gave up 4 bases; unmatched junction bases: 3. This CDR3 contains 16 residues. Here the CDR3 reads CATSDLGSGGYNEQFF. CDR3 nucleotides: TGTGCCACCAGTGATTTAGGTAGCGGGGGGTACAATGAGCAGTTCTTC.

This clonotype was observed many times. CDR3 loop: CASTTVGHTYEQYF. CDR3 nucleotides: TGTGCCAGCACCACCGTGGGACACACCTACGAGCAGTACTTC. The rearrangement links TRBV7-9 to TRBJ2-7; D is perhaps TRBD1 (6 bases). The CDR3 runs to 14 residues. Between the trimmed V and J ends, which lost 7 bases and 2 bases, there was a span of 15 bases. The germline V gene encodes CDR1 SEHNR and CDR2 FQNEAQ (reference sequence).

A few counts support this clonotype. The J gene is TRBJ2-2, the V gene TRBV19; no reliable D call. V gave up 3 bases and J gave up 1 base, with 9 bases separating them. From germline, CDR1 is LNHDA and CDR2 SQIVND (reference sequence). The CDR3 consists of 15 residues. For the CDR3, the DNA is TGTGCCAGTAGTATGAGGCGGTTGAACACCGGGGAGCTGTTTTTT. Translating it yields CASSMRRLNTGELFF.

V usage is TRBV5-1 and J usage is TRBJ2-1; D is possibly TRBD1 (7 bases). Trimming stripped 3 bases from V and 5 bases from J, with 15 bases between. The CDR3 extends over 15 amino acids. Germline CDR1 reads SGHRS; CDR2 reads YFSETQ. In DNA form, the CDR3 reads TGCGCCAGCAGCTCGTCAGGGGGGAGTCACAATGAGCAGTTCTTC. Encoded protein: CASSSSGGSHNEQFF.

In this sample, this clonotype turned up a few times. The J gene is TRBJ2-7, the V gene TRBV9, with 7 bases matching TRBD1. V shed 0 bases, J shed 2 bases, and the junction held 14 bases outside the gene matches. Germline V gene data show CDR1 as SGDLS and CDR2 as YYNGEE. This CDR3 has 18 amino acids. The CDR3 nucleotides are TGTGCCAGCAGCGTAGTCCTCGGACAGGAATCAACTACCTACGAGCAGTACTTC. Protein: CASSVVLGQESTTYEQYF.

The chain couples TRBV28 to TRBJ2-1; D is unclear. CDR3 length equals 14 residues. Trimming stripped 8 bases from V and 5 bases from J, with 16 bases between. Looked up from germline, CDR1 is MDHEN and CDR2 is SYDVKM. The DNA for the CDR3 is TGTGCCAGCTCACCATTGTTGGACCACAATGAGCAGTTCTTC. Translation: CASSPLLDHNEQFF.